This passage covers 4 T cell receptor beta chains from one sample sequenced in a study of blood T cell dynamics during melanoma immunotherapy. Regarding time point: pre-treatment baseline. Using immunoSEQ multiplex PCR, the repertoire was profiled, and TCRdb retains in-frame clones only, with some absent. The sample includes some 13,000 clones, about 91% of them seen just once. Material: effector memory CD8+ T cells from blood, obtained from a patient treated with checkpoint blockade. These receptors were obtained from a human donor with melanoma.

This clone was seen just once. This sequence joins TRBV9 and TRBJ2-3; D gene unclear. With 3 bases removed from V and 2 bases from J, the gap between germline ends came to 7 bases. Germline values: CDR1 SGDLS, CDR2 YYNGEE. There are 13 residues in the CDR3. The CDR3 bases are TGTGCCAGCAGCGGGATGGTCACAGATACGCAGTATTTT. Translation: CASSGMVTDTQYF.

The V gene is TRBV9, the J gene TRBJ2-1; possible D gene TRBD1, 6 bases. The germline gives CDR1 SGDLS, CDR2 YYNGEE. The CDR3 contains 16 residues. V was clipped by 3 bases and J by 2 bases, with 15 bases between them. CDR3 loop: CASSAAAGDPYNEQFF. The CDR3 coding sequence is TGTGCCAGCAGCGCCGCGGCAGGGGACCCCTACAATGAGCAGTTCTTC. The complete variable domain, with remaining parts taken from reference TRBV9 and TRBJ2-1, reads DSGVTQTPKHLITATGQRVTLRCSPRSGDLSVYWYQQSLDQGLQFLIQYYNGEERAKGNILERFSAQQFPDLHSELNLSSLELGDSALYFCASSAAAGDPYNEQFFGPGTRLTVL.

The V call is TRBV5-6, the J call TRBJ1-2; 10 nucleotides agree with TRBD1. Germline assignment: CDR1 SGHDT and CDR2 YYEEEE. There are 15 residues in the CDR3. Germline trimming cut 5 bases from V and 2 bases from J; bases unmatched to any gene: 6. In nucleotides, the CDR3 is TGTGCCAGCAGAAAGGGACAGGGGCAGAACTATGGCTACACCTTC. It is translated as CASRKGQGQNYGYTF.

The chain joins TRBV4-1 to TRBJ2-7, with 10 bases matching TRBD2. The V and J ends lost 1 base and 0 bases, in that order; junction bases with no gene match: 3. Germline CDR1 and CDR2: MGHRA and YSYEKL. There are 16 residues in the CDR3. The CDR3 loop reads CASSQAASGSSYEQYF. CDR3 DNA sequence: TGCGCCAGCAGCCAAGCAGCTAGCGGGAGCTCCTACGAGCAGTACTTC.